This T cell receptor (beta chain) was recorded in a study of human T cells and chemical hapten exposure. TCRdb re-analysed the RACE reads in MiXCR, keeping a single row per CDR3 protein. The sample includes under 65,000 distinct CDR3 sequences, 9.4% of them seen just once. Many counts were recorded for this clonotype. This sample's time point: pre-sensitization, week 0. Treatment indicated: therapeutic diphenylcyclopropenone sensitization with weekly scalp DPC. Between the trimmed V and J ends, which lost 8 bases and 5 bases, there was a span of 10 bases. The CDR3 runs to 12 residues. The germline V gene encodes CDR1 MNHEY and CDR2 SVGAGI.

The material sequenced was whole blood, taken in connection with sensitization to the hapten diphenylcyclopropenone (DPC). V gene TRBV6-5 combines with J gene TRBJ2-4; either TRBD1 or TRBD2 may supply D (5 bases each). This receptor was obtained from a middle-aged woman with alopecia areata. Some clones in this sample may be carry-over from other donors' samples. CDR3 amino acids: CASSGTENIQYF. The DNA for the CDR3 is TGTGCCAGCTCCGGGACGGAAAACATTCAGTACTTC.